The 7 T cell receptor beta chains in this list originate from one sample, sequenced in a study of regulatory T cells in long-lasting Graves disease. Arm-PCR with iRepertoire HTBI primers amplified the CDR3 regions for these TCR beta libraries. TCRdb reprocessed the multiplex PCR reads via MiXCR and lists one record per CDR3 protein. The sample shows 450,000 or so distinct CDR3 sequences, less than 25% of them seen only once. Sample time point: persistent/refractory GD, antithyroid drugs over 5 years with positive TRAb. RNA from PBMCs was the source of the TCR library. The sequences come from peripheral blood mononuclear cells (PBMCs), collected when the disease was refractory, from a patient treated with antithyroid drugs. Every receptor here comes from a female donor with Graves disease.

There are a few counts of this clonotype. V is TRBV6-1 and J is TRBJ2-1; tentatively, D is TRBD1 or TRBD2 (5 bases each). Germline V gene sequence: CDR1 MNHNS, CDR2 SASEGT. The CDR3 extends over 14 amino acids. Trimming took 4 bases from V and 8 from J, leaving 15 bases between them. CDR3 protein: CASSGGPRGDEQFF. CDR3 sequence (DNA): TGTGCCAGCAGTGGGGGACCTCGAGGAGATGAGCAGTTCTTC.

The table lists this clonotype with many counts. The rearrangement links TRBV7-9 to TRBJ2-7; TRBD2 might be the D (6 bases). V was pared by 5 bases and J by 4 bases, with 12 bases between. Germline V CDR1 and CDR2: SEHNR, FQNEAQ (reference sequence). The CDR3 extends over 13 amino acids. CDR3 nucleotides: TGTGCCAGCAGCCCCGGTGGGACTTACGAGCAGTACTTC. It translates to CASSPGGTYEQYF.

CDR3 amino acids: CASTDRTTDTQYF. CDR3 bases: TGTGCCAGCACGGACAGAACCACAGATACGCAGTATTTT. This chain connects TRBV7-2 to TRBJ2-3, with D maybe TRBD1 (6 bases). Germline V gives CDR1 SGHTA, CDR2 FQGNSA. The V end lost 7 bases, the J end lost 2 bases, and 10 bases lay between the germline ends. The CDR3 extends over 13 amino acids.

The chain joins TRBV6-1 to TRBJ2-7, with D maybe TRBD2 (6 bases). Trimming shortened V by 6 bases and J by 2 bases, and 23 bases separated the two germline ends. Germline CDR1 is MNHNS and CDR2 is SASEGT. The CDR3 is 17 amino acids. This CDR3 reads CASSGHARDAPTYEQYF. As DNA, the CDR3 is TGTGCCAGCAGCGGCCATGCGCGGGACGCGCCGACCTACGAGCAGTACTTC.

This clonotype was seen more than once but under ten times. CDR3 DNA sequence: TGTGCCAGCAGCCAAGATATGGGACAGGGGGCGGTTGGCGGGGAGACCCAGTACTTC. Residues: CASSQDMGQGAVGGETQYF. The chain uses TRBV4-2 and TRBJ2-5; 12 bases agree with TRBD1. The CDR3 spans 19 residues. V shed 0 bases, J shed 5 bases, and the junction held 13 bases outside the gene matches. Germline CDR1 LGHNA, CDR2 YNFKEQ.

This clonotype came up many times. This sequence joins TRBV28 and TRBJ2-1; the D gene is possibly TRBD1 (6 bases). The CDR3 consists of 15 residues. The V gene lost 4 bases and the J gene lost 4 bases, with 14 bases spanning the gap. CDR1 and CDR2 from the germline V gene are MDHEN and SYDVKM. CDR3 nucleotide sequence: TGTGCCAGCAGTTATTGGGACACACCGTACAATGAGCAGTTCTTC. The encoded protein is CASSYWDTPYNEQFF.

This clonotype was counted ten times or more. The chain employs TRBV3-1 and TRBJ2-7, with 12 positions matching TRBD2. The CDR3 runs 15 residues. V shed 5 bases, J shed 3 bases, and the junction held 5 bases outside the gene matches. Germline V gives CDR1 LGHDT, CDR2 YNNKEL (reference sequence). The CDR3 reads CASSFRLAGVYEQYF. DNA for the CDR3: TGTGCCAGCAGCTTTAGACTAGCGGGAGTCTACGAGCAGTACTTC.